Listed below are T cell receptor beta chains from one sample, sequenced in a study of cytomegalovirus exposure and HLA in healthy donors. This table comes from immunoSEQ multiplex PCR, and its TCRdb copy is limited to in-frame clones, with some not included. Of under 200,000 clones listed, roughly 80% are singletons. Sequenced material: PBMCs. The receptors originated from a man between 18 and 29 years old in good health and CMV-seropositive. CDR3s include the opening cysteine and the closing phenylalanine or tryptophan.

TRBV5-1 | CASSLQSTDTQYF
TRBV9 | CASSVETGEYNEQFF
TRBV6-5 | CASRSAGTGFYEQYF
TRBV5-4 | CASSLGTGLSYEQYF
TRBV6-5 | CASRRGQGGNQPQHF
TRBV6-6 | CASSLGRQELYEQYF
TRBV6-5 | CASRVVGGLGEQYF
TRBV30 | CAWQGREEYTEAFF
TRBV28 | CASSGGRTAYEQYF
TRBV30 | CAWGRGSEAFF
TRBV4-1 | CASSQVSVNGELFF
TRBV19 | CASIDSPNTEAFF
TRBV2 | CASSYEGRGEAFF
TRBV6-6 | CASSYSDRGFYEQYF
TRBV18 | CASSEQAGGSSYNEQFF
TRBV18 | CASSPPSLAGRHEQFF
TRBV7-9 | CASSEQGEAFF
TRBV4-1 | CASSQDLWRPTSSLGGLFF
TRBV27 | CASSSSTGILNYGYTF
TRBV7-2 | CASSLSHPMGGIAFF